This T cell receptor beta chain is from a study of CXCR3-negative and CXCR3-positive naive CD8 T cells. General study findings and limits: Sequencing showed both naive subsets with comparably high diversity, and memory CD8+ cells much lower. Relative to CXCR3-negative naive cells, CXCR3-positive naive cells had more hydrophobic TRB CDR3s.

A word on this clonotype: Its cognate antigen is unknown.

The CDR3 consists of 14 residues. CDR1 is KGHSH and CDR2 is LQKENI in the germline V gene. The libraries of TRB cDNA were prepared using 5' RACE with UMI labels. TCRdb re-called the 5' RACE reads and catalogs CDR3 proteins one per entry, DNA excluded. The sample totals roughly 120,000 distinct CDR3 sequences. This chain connects TRBV18 to TRBJ2-1; the D call of TRBD1 rests on TCRdb alone, since no DNA is present to check it. The clonotype originates from a human donor in good health. Some clones in this sample may be carry-over from other donors' samples. The sequenced sample was naive CXCR3+ CD8+ T cells from blood. Described subset: CD45RO-CCR7+CD27+CD95- naive CD8+ T cells expressing CXCR3 (TNR3+). The CDR3 is CASSLTVNYNEQFF. The full variable domain, with the rest looked up from reference TRBV18 and TRBJ2-1, is NAGVMQNPRHLVRRRGQEARLRCSPMKGHSHVYWYRQLPEEGLKFMVYLQKENIIDESGMPKERFSAEFPKEGPSILRIQQVVRGDSAAYFCASSLTVNYNEQFFGPGTRLTVL.